Below are 31 T cell receptor beta chains sequenced from a single sample in a study of T cell changes during pregnancy in multiple sclerosis (dated by TCRdb to between 2018 and 2020). Library method: the immunoSEQ multiplex PCR assay. Here the immuneACCESS table is served through TCRdb, limited to in-frame sequences with V and J called. Missing clones are a known gap in these copies; in checked studies unresolved V genes cover under half, and the rest lacks a known reason. The sample has about 77,000 clones on record, about 93% of them singletons. The top ten clonotypes cover 2.5% to 3% of the sample. The sequenced sample was peripheral blood, obtained after pregnancy. The receptors originated from a female donor in good health, enrolled as a control in a pregnancy study.

The chain couples TRBV27 to TRBJ2-2; 9 bases match TRBD1. Germline V gene data show CDR1 as MNHEY and CDR2 as SMNVEV (reference sequence). Trimming removed 4 bases from V and 4 bases from J; junction bases left unmatched: 4. The CDR3 runs to 15 residues. The CDR3 sequence is CASSSSTGGTGELFF. CDR3 coding DNA: TGTGCCAGCAGTTCCTCGACAGGGGGCACCGGGGAGCTGTTTTTT.

The chain is built from TRBV2 and TRBJ1-3; TRBD1 might be the D (5 bases). The CDR3 runs 16 residues. Deletions cut 6 bases from V and 0 bases from J, with 15 bases between. Germline assignment: CDR1 SNHLY and CDR2 FYNNEI. The CDR3 here is CASRVKTGYSGNTIYF. As DNA, the CDR3 is TGTGCCAGCAGAGTAAAAACAGGTTACTCTGGAAACACCATATATTTT.

V usage is TRBV5-1 and J usage is TRBJ2-7; tentatively, D is TRBD1 (6 bases). V lost 5 bases and J lost 4, with 16 bases in between. CDR1 is SGHRS and CDR2 is YFSETQ in the germline V gene. This CDR3 is built from 14 residues. CDR3 amino acids: CASSRQDGAYEQYF. CDR3 bases: TGCGCCAGCAGTCGACAGGACGGAGCGTACGAGCAGTACTTC.

The chain uses TRBV6-5 and TRBJ1-1; possible D gene TRBD1, 6 bases. This CDR3 region has 13 residues. Trimming took off 9 bases at V and 10 bases at J, with 21 bases between the two ends. In germline, CDR1 is MNHEY, CDR2 SVGAGI. CDR3 region: CASRRDTQNRAFF. The CDR3 DNA sequence: TGTGCCAGTAGACGGGACACCCAAAACCGAGCTTTCTTT.

The chain recombines TRBV27 with TRBJ1-2; the match to TRBD1 covers 11 bases. J gave up 8 bases and V 6 bases, and 11 bases lay outside the gene matches. The CDR3 has 15 residues. Germline CDR1 is MNHEY and CDR2 is SMNVEV (reference sequence). CDR3 DNA: TGTGCCAGCAGATCCGGACAGGGGGCGCGGGAAGGCTACACCTTC. Translated, it gives CASRSGQGAREGYTF.

This clone was detected a few times. The chain is built from TRBV4-3 and TRBJ2-1, with a possible D match to TRBD1 (5 bases). Germline V CDR1 and CDR2: LGHNA, YSLEER. The CDR3 runs to 14 residues. V shed 1 base and J shed 5 bases, with 9 bases lying between them. This CDR3 is CASSQVAGNNEQFF. The CDR3 DNA sequence: TGCGCCAGCAGCCAAGTGGCAGGGAACAATGAGCAGTTCTTC.

The chain is built from TRBV4-2 and TRBJ2-7, with 10 bases lining up with TRBD2. There are 17 residues in the CDR3. CDR1 and CDR2 from the germline V gene are LGHNA and YNFKEQ. The V segment lost 1 base and the J segment 6 bases; nucleotides outside the gene matches: 12. This chain's CDR3 is CASSQASAGGLGSEQYF. The CDR3 nucleotides are TGTGCCAGCAGCCAAGCCTCAGCGGGGGGGCTCGGTTCCGAGCAGTACTTC.

This clone showed up just once. V and J are TRBV11-3 and TRBJ2-1; the match to TRBD2 covers 9 bases. The CDR3 consists of 16 residues. Germline CDR1 reads SGHNT; CDR2 reads YENEEA. Trimming at V came to 5 bases and at J to 8 bases, leaving 13 bases not matched to a gene. The CDR3 nucleotides read TGTGCCAGCAGCCCCTTCCTTAGCGGGAGTCTAGATGAGCAGTTCTTC. The encoded protein is CASSPFLSGSLDEQFF. The full variable domain, rest sourced from reference TRBV11-3 and TRBJ2-1, is EAGVVQSPRYKIIEKKQPVAFWCNPISGHNTLYWYLQNLGQGPELLIRYENEEAVDDSQLPKDRFSAERLKGVDSTLKIQPAELGDSAVYLCASSPFLSGSLDEQFFGPGTRLTVL.

This chain uses TRBV2 with TRBJ2-3, with D maybe TRBD1 (6 bases). In germline, CDR1 is SNHLY, CDR2 FYNNEI. The CDR3 has 14 residues. V lost 5 bases to trimming and J lost 2 bases, with 11 bases between them. The DNA for the CDR3 is TGTGCCAGCAGTTGGCAGGGGCACACAGATACGCAGTATTTT. This sequence encodes CASSWQGHTDTQYF.

The rearrangement links TRBV9 to TRBJ1-4; tentatively, D is TRBD1 (6 bases). The V end was cut by 2 bases, the J end by 8 bases, with 13 bases between. The CDR3 is made up of 14 amino acids. Germline V lookup: CDR1 SGDLS, CDR2 YYNGEE. CDR3 coding DNA: TGTGCCAGCAGCGTCAGTAGGGGGGGGGAAAAACTGTTTTTT. Its protein product is CASSVSRGGEKLFF. Complete variable domain (other parts from reference TRBV9 and TRBJ1-4): DSGVTQTPKHLITATGQRVTLRCSPRSGDLSVYWYQQSLDQGLQFLIQYYNGEERAKGNILERFSAQQFPDLHSELNLSSLELGDSALYFCASSVSRGGEKLFFGSGTQLSVL.

The J gene is TRBJ2-2, the V gene TRBV9; D remains ambiguous. CDR3 length equals 15 residues. In germline, CDR1 is SGDLS, CDR2 YYNGEE. The germline V and J ends were trimmed by 0 bases and 2 bases, with 8 bases remaining between them. For the CDR3, the DNA is TGTGCCAGCAGCGTAGTCGGGTCCAACACCGGGGAGCTGTTTTTT. It specifies CASSVVGSNTGELFF.

CDR3 sequence (DNA): TGTGCCATCAGTGAGCTATCCCCAGGCCTCGGAAACACCATATATTTT. Its translation is CAISELSPGLGNTIYF. The rearrangement uses TRBV10-3 and TRBJ1-3; D remains ambiguous. The CDR3 consists of 16 residues. The ends were cut back, 2 bases at V and 4 bases at J, with 15 bases in the middle. Germline V gene lookup returns CDR1 ENHRY and CDR2 SYGVKD.

This clone was observed once. This chain uses TRBV5-1 with TRBJ2-1, with D perhaps TRBD1 (6 bases). Looked up from germline, CDR1 is SGHRS and CDR2 is YFSETQ. V was cut by 0 bases and J by 1 base, with 11 bases left in between. CDR3 length: 16 amino acids. The CDR3: CASSLDSRGSYNEQFF. CDR3 bases: TGCGCCAGCAGCTTGGACTCCAGGGGTTCCTACAATGAGCAGTTCTTC.

The chain's CDR3 is CASSPGQSAYYGYTF. In nucleotides, the CDR3 is TGTGCCAGCAGTCCCGGCCAGAGCGCGTACTATGGCTACACCTTC. The chain carries TRBV27 and TRBJ1-2; D gene ambiguous. The CDR3 sequence is 15 residues long. The ends were cut back, 5 bases at V and 3 bases at J, with 16 bases in the middle. The germline CDR1 and CDR2 sequences are MNHEY and SMNVEV (reference sequence).

The V call is TRBV6-5, the J call TRBJ2-3, with D perhaps matching TRBD1 (6 bases). The CDR3 covers 16 residues. The V end lost 4 bases, the J end lost 0 bases, and 14 bases lay between the germline ends. The V gene's germline CDR1 is MNHEY and CDR2 SVGAGI. The CDR3 reads CASSLFRGTSTDTQYF. The CDR3 DNA follows: TGTGCCAGCAGTTTATTCAGGGGAACTAGCACAGATACGCAGTATTTT.

This chain links TRBV11-1 with TRBJ1-1, with 7 bases lining up with TRBD1. Germline CDR1 and CDR2: SGHAT and FQDESV (reference sequence). The V segment lost 5 bases and the J segment 0 bases; nucleotides outside the gene matches: 6. The CDR3 runs to 15 residues. CDR3 in amino acids: CASSPGQVMNTEAFF. The CDR3, as DNA: TGTGCCAGCAGCCCCGGACAGGTAATGAACACTGAAGCTTTCTTT.

The genes are TRBV5-8 and TRBJ2-4; maybe TRBD2 (7 bases). Germline V CDR1 and CDR2: SGHTS, YDEGEE. This CDR3 is 17 amino acids long. Trimming removed 4 bases at V and 0 bases at J, with 17 bases between. CDR3 protein: CASSDRTRGLAKNIQYF. In DNA, the CDR3 is TGTGCCAGCAGCGACCGAACGCGGGGGCTAGCCAAAAACATTCAGTACTTC.

The table lists this clone with a count of one. The J gene is TRBJ2-1, the V gene TRBV28; weak D call: TRBD2 (6 bases). Germline V gene sequence: CDR1 MDHEN, CDR2 SYDVKM. Trimming took off 4 bases at V and 0 bases at J, with 13 bases between the two ends. This CDR3 contains 16 residues. The CDR3 nucleotides read TGTGCCAGCAGTTCCGTAGCGGCAAGCTCCTACAATGAGCAGTTCTTC. Translated, it gives CASSSVAASSYNEQFF. The variable domain in full, with the rest retrieved from reference TRBV28 and TRBJ2-1, is DVKVTQSSRYLVKRTGEKVFLECVQDMDHENMFWYRQDPGLGLRLIYFSYDVKMKEKGDIPEGYSVSREKKERFSLILESASTNQTSMYLCASSSVAASSYNEQFFGPGTRLTVL.

The V and J genes are TRBV2 and TRBJ2-3, with 12 bases identical to TRBD2. V was clipped by 6 bases and J by 1 base; unmatched bases: 2. Germline-derived CDR1 and CDR2 are SNHLY and FYNNEI. This CDR3 contains 15 residues. CDR3 sequence reads: CASSPSGGGTDTQYF. The CDR3 bases are TGTGCCAGCAGCCCTAGCGGGGGGGGCACAGATACGCAGTATTTT.

The chain has TRBV5-6 and TRBJ1-2; 7 bases fit TRBD1. The CDR3 has 12 residues. V dropped 4 bases and J dropped 7; count of bases not matched to a gene: 4. CDR1 is SGHDT, CDR2 YYEEEE, per germline. This CDR3 is CASSPDRAGYTF. As DNA, the CDR3 is TGTGCCAGCAGCCCTGACAGGGCTGGCTACACCTTC.

This clone came up once. This chain links TRBV28 with TRBJ2-7; D possibly corresponds to TRBD2 (5 bases). Deletions cut 2 bases from V and 3 bases from J, with 20 bases between. Germline V CDR1 and CDR2: MDHEN, SYDVKM. There are 17 residues in the CDR3. The CDR3 here is CASSLRAGGPFLYEQYF. CDR3 nucleotide sequence: TGTGCCAGCAGTTTAAGGGCTGGCGGGCCTTTTCTCTACGAGCAGTACTTC.

The V gene is TRBV9, the J gene TRBJ2-1; TRBD2 aligns across 8 bases. Germline CDR1 reads SGDLS; CDR2 reads YYNGEE. The CDR3 sequence is 15 residues long. The V segment lost 4 bases and the J segment 3 bases; nucleotides outside the gene matches: 6. The CDR3 DNA reads as TGTGCCAGCAGCATCAGCGGGAGCCACTACAATGAGCAGTTCTTC. Amino acids: CASSISGSHYNEQFF.

The chain uses TRBV6-6 and TRBJ2-2; TRBD1 matches at 11 bases. The J segment lost 7 bases and the V segment lost 8 bases, leaving 3 bases of the junction unmatched. CDR1 and CDR2 from the germline V gene are MNHNY and SVGAGI (reference sequence). The CDR3 contains 13 residues. In DNA, the CDR3 is TGTGCCAGCGGGACAGGGGGGGGCGGGGAGCTGTTTTTT. Protein sequence: CASGTGGGGELFF.

The chain combines TRBV5-8 with TRBJ2-5; 9 nucleotides align to TRBD1. Germline CDR1 reads SGHTS; CDR2 reads YDEGEE. CDR3 size: 16 residues. V shed 4 bases, J shed 0 bases, and the junction held 7 bases outside the gene matches. CDR3 sequence (DNA): TGTGCCAGCAGCCCGGGACAGGGCCTGTACCAAGAGACCCAGTACTTC. As protein: CASSPGQGLYQETQYF. Looking up the rest from reference TRBV5-8 and TRBJ2-5 gives the full variable domain: EAGVTQSPTHLIKTRGQQATLRCSPISGHTSVYWYQQALGLGLQFLLWYDEGEERNRGNFPPRFSGRQFPNYSSELNVNALELEDSALYLCASSPGQGLYQETQYFGPGTRLLVL.

The V call is TRBV10-3, the J call TRBJ1-2; D gene ambiguous. The CDR3 is made up of 14 amino acids. Germline assignment: CDR1 ENHRY and CDR2 SYGVKD. Between the trimmed V and J ends, which lost 6 bases and 5 bases, there was a span of 16 bases. The CDR3 reads CAIRIGAWAYGYTF. The CDR3 nucleotides are TGTGCCATCAGGATCGGTGCATGGGCTTATGGCTACACCTTC.

The chain has TRBV7-2 and TRBJ2-7, with 7 bases matching TRBD2. Trimming removed 5 bases from V and 2 bases from J; junction bases left unmatched: 12. Germline CDR1 SGHTA, CDR2 FQGNSA. The CDR3 has 16 residues. The CDR3 DNA is TGTGCCAGCAGCCCCCAGAGCGGGACGGGCCCCTACGAGCAGTACTTC. This codes for CASSPQSGTGPYEQYF.

This chain joins TRBV29-1 and TRBJ1-1; 9 positions match TRBD1. The CDR3 consists of 14 residues. Germline V gene lookup returns CDR1 SQVTM and CDR2 ANQGSEA. The junction had 10 bases not matched to a gene; V was cut back by 7 bases and J by 4 bases. The DNA of the CDR3 is TGCAGCGCCACCGGGACAGGGTCCCGCACTGAAGCTTTCTTT. It translates to CSATGTGSRTEAFF.

This chain joins TRBV7-9 and TRBJ2-3, with D perhaps matching TRBD1 (6 bases). The CDR3 length is 16 residues. The germline V gene has CDR1 SEHNR and CDR2 FQNEAQ (reference sequence). Trimming shortened V by 6 bases and J by 2 bases, and 18 bases separated the two germline ends. CDR3 bases: TGTGCCAGCAGGTCGACCCTCTGGGGGCCCACAGATACGCAGTATTTT. It codes for CASRSTLWGPTDTQYF.

The CDR3 DNA reads as TGCGCCAGCAGCGGGACATTGAACACTGAAGCTTTCTTT. Amino acids: CASSGTLNTEAFF. The chain combines TRBV5-1 with TRBJ1-1; D might be TRBD1 (6 bases). The length of the CDR3 is 13 residues. Trimming took off 4 bases at V and 0 bases at J, with 7 bases between the two ends. Germline V CDR1 and CDR2: SGHRS, YFSETQ.

The rearrangement joins TRBV7-9 to TRBJ2-7, with TRBD2 matching 8 bases. The CDR3 sequence is 16 residues long. V was clipped by 5 bases and J by 4 bases; unmatched bases: 13. Germline CDR1 is SEHNR and CDR2 is FQNEAQ (reference sequence). This CDR3 is CASSLHLGLVLYEQYF. In nucleotides, the CDR3 is TGTGCCAGCAGCCTCCATTTGGGACTAGTCCTTTACGAGCAGTACTTC.

This chain joins TRBV27 and TRBJ2-7; 9 nucleotides line up with TRBD1. This CDR3 is 15 amino acids long. Unmatched junction bases numbered 12, after V lost 6 bases and J lost 6 bases. Germline V lookup: CDR1 MNHEY, CDR2 SMNVEV (reference sequence). Written as DNA, the CDR3 is TGTGCCAGCAGCTTTACCGCGACAGGGGGGATCGAGCAGTACTTC. Its translation: CASSFTATGGIEQYF.